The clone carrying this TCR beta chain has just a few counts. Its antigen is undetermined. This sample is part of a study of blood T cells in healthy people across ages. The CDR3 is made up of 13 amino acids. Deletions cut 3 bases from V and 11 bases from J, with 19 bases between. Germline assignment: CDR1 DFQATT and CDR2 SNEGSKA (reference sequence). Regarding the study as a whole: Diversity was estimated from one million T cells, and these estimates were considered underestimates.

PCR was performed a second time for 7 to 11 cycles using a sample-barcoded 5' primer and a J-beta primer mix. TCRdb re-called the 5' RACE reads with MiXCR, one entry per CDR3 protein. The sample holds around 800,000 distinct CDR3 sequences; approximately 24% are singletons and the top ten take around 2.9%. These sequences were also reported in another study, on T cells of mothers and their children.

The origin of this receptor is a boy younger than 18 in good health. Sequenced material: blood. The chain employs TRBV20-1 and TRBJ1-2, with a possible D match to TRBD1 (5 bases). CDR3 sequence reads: CSASLQAGKGYTF. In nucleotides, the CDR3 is TGCAGTGCTAGTCTCCAGGCAGGGAAGGGGTACACCTTC.